A single sample is the source of the 28 T cell receptor beta chains below, sequenced in a study of cytomegalovirus exposure and HLA in healthy donors. The PCR made use of 60 Vbeta and 13 Jbeta primers. The protocol was immunoSEQ multiplex PCR, while the TCRdb copy is restricted to in-frame clones and leaves out a portion. Of 170,000 or so clones in the sample, approximately 84% were seen once. Input material: PBMCs. The receptors come from a woman aged 45 to 65 in good health and CMV-seropositive.

The CDR3 is CASSPRGNTEAFF. CDR3 sequence (DNA): TGTGCCAGCAGCCCCAGGGGGAACACTGAAGCTTTCTTT. The chain is built from TRBV6-6 and TRBJ1-1; possible D gene TRBD1, 6 bases. In germline, CDR1 is MNHNY, CDR2 SVGAGI (reference sequence). The V gene lost 6 bases and the J gene lost 1 base, with 9 bases spanning the gap. The CDR3 is made up of 13 amino acids.

The V and J genes are TRBV9 and TRBJ2-3; maybe TRBD2 (6 bases). Per the germline V gene, CDR1 is SGDLS and CDR2 is YYNGEE. V dropped 0 bases and J dropped 2 bases, with 13 bases sitting between them. The CDR3 is 16 residues long. The CDR3 region has the DNA TGTGCCAGCAGCGTAGAAGCTAGCGCCTTCACAGATACGCAGTATTTT. Translated: CASSVEASAFTDTQYF.

This clone occurred a few times. As DNA, the CDR3 is TGTGCCTGGAGTAGGGGGGGGTATGGCTACACCTTC. Encoded protein: CAWSRGGYGYTF. The chain employs TRBV30 and TRBJ1-2, with TRBD1 as a possible D gene (6 bases). Germline CDR1 reads GTSNPN; CDR2 reads SVGIG (reference sequence). The CDR3 totals 12 residues. V was trimmed by 2 bases and J by 5 bases, leaving 9 bases between them.

The chain combines TRBV18 with TRBJ2-7, with 10 bases lining up with TRBD2. The germline V gene has CDR1 KGHSH and CDR2 LQKENI. The CDR3 has 17 residues. The ends lost 5 bases at V and 0 bases at J; junction bases unmatched: 10. The CDR3 protein is CASSLASGSVSSYEQYF. Written as DNA, the CDR3 is TGTGCCAGCTCATTGGCTAGCGGGAGTGTTAGCTCCTACGAGCAGTACTTC.

This chain joins TRBV19 and TRBJ1-1, with 8 bases fitting TRBD1. Trimming took 2 bases from V and 0 from J; bases not matched to a gene: 5. CDR1 is LNHDA and CDR2 is SQIVND in the germline V gene (reference sequence). The CDR3 length is 16 residues. The CDR3 bases are TGTGCCAGTAGTATACCCCGACAGGGGATGAACACTGAAGCTTTCTTT. It encodes CASSIPRQGMNTEAFF.

The chain carries TRBV29-1 and TRBJ1-2; 10 bases agree with TRBD1. Germline CDR1 and CDR2: SQVTM and ANQGSEA. V trimming: 6 bases; J trimming: 6 bases; junction bases outside the gene matches: 1. The CDR3 extends over 11 amino acids. The CDR3 here is CSVGQGDGYTF. DNA for the CDR3: TGCAGCGTCGGACAGGGGGATGGCTACACCTTC.

This chain joins TRBV19 and TRBJ1-2; 8 bases are shared with TRBD1. The J segment lost 4 bases and the V segment lost 7 bases, leaving 8 bases of the junction unmatched. There are 14 residues in the CDR3. Germline CDR1 LNHDA, CDR2 SQIVND (reference sequence). CDR3 sequence: CASKGWTGTYGYTF. The CDR3 coding sequence is TGTGCCAGTAAGGGATGGACAGGGACCTATGGCTACACCTTC.

V gene TRBV5-1 combines with J gene TRBJ1-1; 8 bases are shared with TRBD1. The CDR3 sequence is 14 residues long. The V gene end was trimmed by 0 bases and the J gene end by 4 bases; junction bases not matched to a gene: 2. Germline CDR1 reads SGHRS; CDR2 reads YFSETQ. The DNA for the CDR3 is TGCGCCAGCAGCTTGGTCACAGGGGGCACTGAAGCTTTCTTT. Its translation: CASSLVTGGTEAFF.

This clone was picked up a small number of times. This sequence joins TRBV5-6 and TRBJ1-1; 7 nucleotides agree with TRBD1. The germline gives CDR1 SGHDT, CDR2 YYEEEE. The J segment lost 0 bases and the V segment lost 4 bases, leaving 9 bases of the junction unmatched. There are 16 residues in the CDR3. The CDR3 DNA reads as TGTGCCAGCAGCCCAGATACAGGGGCCATGAACACTGAAGCTTTCTTT. Protein: CASSPDTGAMNTEAFF.

This chain uses TRBV6-5 with TRBJ2-7; the D is unclear. The CDR3 totals 13 residues. CDR1 is MNHEY, CDR2 SVGAGI, per germline. V shed 2 bases and J shed 6 bases, with 11 bases lying between them. The CDR3 nucleotides are TGTGCCAGCAGTTACCCCAGCGCGGCCGAGCAGTACTTC. Its protein product is CASSYPSAAEQYF.

Only a few counts were recorded for this clone. The genes are TRBV6-5 and TRBJ1-3; D perhaps matches TRBD1 (6 bases). Germline V lookup: CDR1 MNHEY, CDR2 SVGAGI. This CDR3 spans 16 amino acids. Trimming left V 4 bases short and J 0 bases short, with 13 bases between. The CDR3 protein is CASSSNRANSGNTIYF. The CDR3 DNA reads TGTGCCAGCAGTTCTAACAGGGCGAACTCTGGAAACACCATATATTTT.

This clone was observed a handful of times. The CDR3 DNA is TGTGCCAGCAGCTTGGGCCGGGACAACACAAACACCGGGGAGCTGTTTTTT. Translating gives CASSLGRDNTNTGELFF. This chain joins TRBV5-4 and TRBJ2-2; D perhaps matches TRBD1 (6 bases). This CDR3 is built from 17 residues. The V end lost 0 bases, the J end lost 2 bases, and 14 bases lay between the germline ends. The germline CDR1 and CDR2 sequences are SGHNT and YYREEE (reference sequence).

This CDR3 is CASSLAGTGELFF. CDR3 DNA sequence: TGTGCCAGCAGCTTAGCAGGGACCGGGGAGCTGTTTTTT. The V and J genes are TRBV5-6 and TRBJ2-2, with TRBD1 as a possible D gene (5 bases). Germline lookup yields CDR1 SGHDT and CDR2 YYEEEE. There are 13 residues in the CDR3. V shed 2 bases and J shed 5 bases, with 7 bases lying between them.

Only one count was recorded for this clone. The CDR3 bases are TGTGCCAGCAGTAGAGTAGGGACAGGGGAACGAAAACTGTTTTTT. Protein product: CASSRVGTGERKLFF. This rearrangement joins TRBV27 to TRBJ1-4, with TRBD1 matching over 10 bases. Germline V gene data show CDR1 as MNHEY and CDR2 as SMNVEV (reference sequence). The CDR3 is made up of 15 amino acids. Germline trimming cut 5 bases from V and 10 bases from J; bases unmatched to any gene: 10.

The CDR3 reads CASSSSGLAGGSGELFF. CDR3 in DNA: TGCGCCAGCAGCTCCTCCGGACTAGCGGGAGGATCTGGGGAGCTGTTTTTT. The chain links TRBV5-1 to TRBJ2-2; 14 bases fit TRBD2. This CDR3 is built from 17 residues. The V gene's germline CDR1 is SGHRS and CDR2 YFSETQ. V was clipped by 3 bases and J by 8 bases; unmatched bases: 9.

The V and J genes are TRBV28 and TRBJ1-2; no definite D call. Trimming pared 6 bases from V and 7 bases from J, leaving 15 bases between. The germline gives CDR1 MDHEN, CDR2 SYDVKM. The CDR3 sequence is 13 residues long. The chain's CDR3 is CASSLRQLPGYTF. CDR3 in DNA: TGTGCCAGCAGCCTCAGGCAGTTGCCTGGCTACACCTTC.

The chain's CDR3 is CASSLGQYDLGSYNEQFF. The DNA of the CDR3 is TGTGCCAGCAGCTTGGGACAGTACGATTTAGGGTCCTACAATGAGCAGTTCTTC. The genes are TRBV7-8 and TRBJ2-1, with TRBD1 matching over 7 bases. The CDR3 contains 18 residues. With V trimmed by 3 bases and J by 1 base, 12 bases remained unmatched. Looked up from germline, CDR1 is SGHVS and CDR2 is FQNEAQ. Full variable domain (rest looked up from reference TRBV7-8 and TRBJ2-1): GAGVSQSPRYKVAKRGQDVALRCDPISGHVSLFWYQQALGQGPEFLTYFQNEAQLDKSGLPSDRFFAERPEGSVSTLKIQRTQQEDSAVYLCASSLGQYDLGSYNEQFFGPGTRLTVL.

J is TRBJ2-1 and V is TRBV2; 10 bases align to TRBD1. The ends lost 6 bases at V and 8 bases at J; junction bases unmatched: 1. The CDR3 length is 12 residues. Germline V gene sequence: CDR1 SNHLY, CDR2 FYNNEI. The CDR3 sequence: CASSGQGDEQFF. The CDR3 coding sequence is TGTGCCAGCAGCGGACAGGGGGATGAGCAGTTCTTC.

The chain is built from TRBV2 and TRBJ2-6; unclear D gene. Trimming shortened V by 4 bases and J by 0 bases, and 7 bases separated the two germline ends. Germline CDR1 reads SNHLY; CDR2 reads FYNNEI. There are 15 residues in the CDR3. CDR3 nucleotides: TGTGCCAGCAGTGGTGGGCTCTCTGGGGCCAACGTCCTGACTTTC. Encoded protein: CASSGGLSGANVLTF.

CDR3 residues: CSVRFGLAGGEQFF. CDR3 DNA sequence: TGCAGCGTTAGATTTGGACTAGCGGGAGGGGAGCAGTTCTTC. V usage is TRBV29-1 and J usage is TRBJ2-1; 15 bases match TRBD2. V shed 5 bases and J 10 bases; nucleotides not matched to a gene: 6. CDR1 is SQVTM, CDR2 ANQGSEA, per germline. This CDR3 spans 14 amino acids.

This clone was seen only a few times. This sequence joins TRBV6-1 and TRBJ2-2, with unresolved D. The CDR3 totals 14 residues. V was pared by 0 bases and J by 1 base, with 3 bases between. Germline loops: CDR1 MNHNS, CDR2 SASEGT. CDR3 nucleotides: TGTGCCAGCAGTGAAGCCTGGAACACCGGGGAGCTGTTTTTT. As protein: CASSEAWNTGELFF.

The chain combines TRBV5-8 with TRBJ2-7, with D perhaps matching TRBD1 (5 bases). The V end was cut by 4 bases, the J end by 1 base, with 15 bases between. Germline CDR1 and CDR2: SGHTS and YDEGEE. The CDR3 is 15 amino acids. CDR3 residues: CASSITGLGSYEQYF. The CDR3, as DNA: TGTGCCAGCAGCATTACAGGCCTAGGGTCCTACGAGCAGTACTTC.

Comment on this clone: The same CDR3 arises from other DNA sequences in this sample as well. The rearrangement joins TRBV5-4 to TRBJ1-2; no clear D gene. V lost 5 bases, J lost 8 bases, and 13 bases lay in between. From germline, CDR1 is SGHNT and CDR2 YYREEE (reference sequence). This CDR3 has 12 residues. The CDR3 DNA reads as TGTGCCAGCAGTTTGACGGGAGAGGGCTACACCTTC. It encodes CASSLTGEGYTF.

This clone was detected a few times. The chain couples TRBV11-2 to TRBJ2-7; 9 bases match TRBD2. Looked up from germline, CDR1 is SGHAT and CDR2 is FQNNGV. This CDR3 region has 16 residues. Trimming cost V 4 bases and J 0 bases; bases outside gene matches: 7. CDR3 region: CASSSWGGRVSYEQYF. The DNA for the CDR3 is TGTGCCAGCAGCTCTTGGGGCGGGAGGGTCTCCTACGAGCAGTACTTC.

About this clone: The junction does not match germline at one end; this may be a read error. The chain recombines TRBV4-2 with TRBJ2-6, with a tentative D call TRBD2 (6 bases). The CDR3 sequence is 19 residues long. The germline V gene has CDR1 LGHNA and CDR2 YNFKEQ. Written as DNA, the CDR3 is TGTGCCAGCAGCCAAGAAGGTAGCGGCGGAGACTCTGGGGCCAACGGCCTGACTTTC. It specifies CASSQEGSGGDSGANGLTF.

This clone turned up a few times. The chain links TRBV4-2 to TRBJ2-2, with 10 bases fitting TRBD2. CDR3 length: 17 amino acids. The ends lost 0 bases at V and 6 bases at J; junction bases unmatched: 7. Per germline, CDR1 LGHNA and CDR2 YNFKEQ. CDR3 amino acids: CASSQERGLAGAGELFF. The CDR3 DNA sequence: TGTGCCAGCAGCCAAGAGCGTGGGCTAGCGGGGGCCGGGGAGCTGTTTTTT.

This chain connects TRBV9 to TRBJ1-4; 7 nucleotides agree with TRBD1. Germline-derived CDR1 and CDR2 are SGDLS and YYNGEE. The V and J ends lost 4 bases and 7 bases, in that order; junction bases with no gene match: 4. The length of the CDR3 is 13 residues. This CDR3 is CASSTGDGEKLFF. The CDR3 coding sequence is TGTGCCAGCAGCACAGGGGATGGTGAAAAACTGTTTTTT.

CDR3 DNA sequence: TGCGCCAGCAGCCAAGTGTGGGCAGGCCGCGGGAGCCACTATGGCTACACCTTC. It encodes CASSQVWAGRGSHYGYTF. The chain has TRBV4-1 and TRBJ1-2; D remains ambiguous. This CDR3 contains 18 residues. V lost 1 base, J lost 3 bases, and 21 bases lay in between. Per germline, CDR1 MGHRA and CDR2 YSYEKL.